One sample yielded the 2 T cell receptor beta chains listed below, sequenced in a study of blood T cell repertoires in COVID-19. The repertoire was sequenced with immunoSEQ multiplex PCR; TCRdb's copy has only in-frame clones and lacks some. The sample records fewer than 200,000 clones, roughly 89% being singletons. Sequencing was done on a sample of peripheral blood. These receptors were taken from an older woman who had recovered from COVID-19.

V gene TRBV9 combines with J gene TRBJ1-1; the D is unclear. Trimming removed 4 bases at V and 4 bases at J, with 23 bases between. This CDR3 region has 17 residues. Germline-derived CDR1 and CDR2 are SGDLS and YYNGEE. As DNA, the CDR3 is TGTGCCAGCAGCCCGAACCTACTGGGAGAGGGTGGCACTGAAGCTTTCTTT. Translating gives CASSPNLLGEGGTEAFF.

The V call is TRBV7-2, the J call TRBJ2-3; tentative D call: TRBD1 (5 bases). Between the trimmed V and J ends, which lost 5 bases and 4 bases, there was a span of 16 bases. The CDR3 contains 15 residues. Germline CDR1 is SGHTA and CDR2 is FQGNSA. The CDR3 DNA is TGTGCCAGCAGCCCACAGGAATTCAGGGCAGATACGCAGTATTTT. It codes for CASSPQEFRADTQYF.